One sample yielded the 27 T cell receptor beta chains listed below, sequenced in a study of CD8 T cells in Susac syndrome. The RNA, about 0.45 to 1 ug, was put through reverse transcription using random hexamers. From the immunoSEQ multiplex PCR reads, TCRdb called clonotypes with MiXCR, one entry per CDR3 protein. The table lists 300,000 or so distinct CDR3 sequences, roughly 94% of them singletons. Specimen: CD4+ T cells from PBMCs. All receptors come from a human donor with multiple sclerosis.

This chain links TRBV5-1 with TRBJ2-2, with D uncertain. The CDR3 spans 15 residues. Trimming took off 0 bases at V and 4 bases at J, with 10 bases between the two ends. CDR1 and CDR2 from the germline V gene are SGHRS and YFSETQ. The CDR3 loop reads CASSLDRRRTGELFF. The CDR3 region has the DNA TGCGCCAGCAGCTTGGACAGAAGACGCACCGGGGAGCTGTTTTTT. The full variable domain, in which reference TRBV5-1 and TRBJ2-2 provide the parts outside the CDR3, is KAGVTQTPRYLIKTRGQQVTLSCSPISGHRSVSWYQQTPGQGLQFLFEYFSETQRNKGNFPGRFSGRQFSNSRSEMNVSTLELGDSALYLCASSLDRRRTGELFFGEGSRLTVL.

V usage is TRBV20-1 and J usage is TRBJ1-3; no firm D call. Trimming took off 1 base at V and 1 base at J, with 11 bases between the two ends. Germline V gene data show CDR1 as DFQATT and CDR2 as SNEGSKA (reference sequence). The CDR3 has 15 residues. In DNA form, the CDR3 reads TGCAGTGCTAGAGGGGTCCGCGGGTCTGGAAACACCATATATTTT. Translation gives CSARGVRGSGNTIYF.

This chain connects TRBV12-3 or TRBV12-4 to TRBJ2-7; D is tentatively TRBD1 or TRBD2 (5 bases each). This CDR3 is built from 12 residues. V was shortened by 5 bases and J by 9 bases, with 14 bases between the two germline ends. CDR3 nucleotide sequence: TGTGCCAGCAGTGGGACCTATACGGGGCAGTACTTC. Translated: CASSGTYTGQYF.

The chain recombines TRBV11-1 with TRBJ2-7; a possible D gene is TRBD2 (6 bases). The germline V gene encodes CDR1 SGHAT and CDR2 FQDESV (reference sequence). Trimming pared 2 bases from V and 0 bases from J, leaving 11 bases between. CDR3 length: 15 amino acids. The CDR3 protein is CASSLPGASSYEQYF. The CDR3 coding sequence is TGTGCCAGCAGCTTACCGGGAGCAAGCTCCTACGAGCAGTACTTC.

The chain uses TRBV12-3 or TRBV12-4 and TRBJ1-2; D remains unclear. V was clipped by 7 bases and J by 7 bases, with 19 bases between them. The CDR3 runs 14 residues. CDR3 DNA: TGTGCCAGCACCCGCACAACGGGGATCGGTGGCTACACCTTC. Translated: CASTRTTGIGGYTF.

Only one count was recorded for this clonotype. This sequence joins TRBV4-1 and TRBJ2-7; D is unclear. Looked up from germline, CDR1 is MGHRA and CDR2 is YSYEKL. The CDR3 spans 14 residues. The V gene lost 0 bases and the J gene lost 7 bases, with 13 bases spanning the gap. CDR3 coding DNA: TGCGCCAGCAGCCAAGAAAAGGAAGCTATAGAGCAGTACTTC. Translated, it gives CASSQEKEAIEQYF.

The chain recombines TRBV12-3 or TRBV12-4 with TRBJ1-5, with 8 positions matching TRBD1. J was trimmed by 3 bases and V by 3 bases; bases with no gene match: 7. This CDR3 is 16 amino acids long. The CDR3 sequence is CASSFRDRGYNQPQHF. The CDR3 DNA sequence: TGTGCCAGCAGTTTTCGAGACAGGGGTTACAATCAGCCCCAGCATTTT.

The chain combines TRBV7-3 with TRBJ2-1; perhaps TRBD2 as D (7 bases). V lost 6 bases and J 4 bases, leaving 16 bases between the germline ends. This CDR3 is 15 amino acids long. The germline gives CDR1 SGHTA, CDR2 FQGTGA. CDR3 loop: CASSSYGGQYNEQFF. The CDR3 DNA reads TGTGCCAGCAGTAGTTACGGGGGGCAATACAATGAGCAGTTCTTC. The whole variable domain, remainder taken from reference TRBV7-3 and TRBJ2-1, is GAGVSQTPSNKVTEKGKYVELRCDPISGHTALYWYRQSLGQGPEFLIYFQGTGAADDSGLPNDRFFAVRPEGSVSTLKIQRTERGDSAVYLCASSSYGGQYNEQFFGPGTRLTVL.

The rearrangement uses TRBV20-1 and TRBJ2-7; 9 nucleotides align to TRBD2. After removal of 4 bases from V and 2 bases from J, the junction contained 9 bases not matched to a gene. There are 15 residues in the CDR3. CDR1 DFQATT and CDR2 SNEGSKA come from the germline V gene (reference sequence). The CDR3 spells CSATSGEAPPYEQYF. CDR3 sequence (DNA): TGCAGTGCTACTAGCGGGGAGGCTCCCCCCTACGAGCAGTACTTC.

The chain combines TRBV19 with TRBJ1-1; a possible D gene is TRBD1 (6 bases). Trimming left V 9 bases short and J 0 bases short, with 11 bases between. CDR3 size: 13 residues. CDR1 is LNHDA and CDR2 is SQIVND in the germline V gene (reference sequence). The CDR3 DNA is TGTGCCAGCCGGGACACACTGAACACTGAAGCTTTCTTT. Protein: CASRDTLNTEAFF.

The gene calls are TRBV2 and TRBJ1-1; D is ambiguous. V was cut by 3 bases and J by 11 bases, with 13 bases left in between. Germline CDR1 is SNHLY and CDR2 is FYNNEI. The CDR3 runs to 12 residues. DNA of the CDR3: TGTGCCAGCAGTGAGAACGGCGTGTGGGCTTTCTTT. This sequence encodes CASSENGVWAFF.

Concerning this clonotype: It is likely a read error, because the conserved phenylalanine at the end of the CDR3 is missing. The V call is TRBV29-1, the J call TRBJ2-7, with D possibly being TRBD1 or TRBD2 (5 bases each). Between the trimmed V and J ends, which lost 6 bases and 2 bases, there was a span of 14 bases. CDR3 size: 13 residues. In germline, CDR1 is SQVTM, CDR2 ANQGSEA. CDR3 nucleotides: TGCAGCGTCTCGGGACGGGAAGCCTACGAGCAGTACTCC. Translation gives CSVSGREAYEQYS.

In DNA form, the CDR3 reads TGTGCCAGCAGCTTCGGTTTAGCGGGGAACACCGGGGAGCTGTTTTTT. It encodes CASSFGLAGNTGELFF. The chain combines TRBV5-4 with TRBJ2-2; TRBD2 matches 7 bases. This CDR3 has 16 residues. V lost 2 bases and J lost 1; bases outside the gene matches: 5. Germline CDR1 and CDR2: SGHNT and YYREEE (reference sequence).

This chain uses TRBV2 with TRBJ2-5; 7 bases are a match to TRBD1. This CDR3 region has 15 residues. The junction had 10 bases not matched to a gene; V was cut back by 4 bases and J by 5 bases. CDR1 is SNHLY and CDR2 is FYNNEI in the germline V gene. The CDR3 DNA is TGTGCCAGCAGTGCGACGACAGGGACGGGCGAGACCCAGTACTTC. Its protein product is CASSATTGTGETQYF.

The J gene is TRBJ2-1, the V gene TRBV12-3 or TRBV12-4; 16 bases align to TRBD2. The CDR3 spans 18 residues. The V segment lost 4 bases and the J segment 11 bases; nucleotides outside the gene matches: 14. The CDR3, as DNA: TGTGCCAGCAGTTACCCCTCCTGGGGACTAGCGGGAGGGGGGCAGCAGTTCTTC. Protein: CASSYPSWGLAGGGQQFF.

The J gene is TRBJ2-7, the V gene TRBV5-6; the match to TRBD1 covers 8 bases. This CDR3 comprises 14 residues. The V and J ends lost 5 bases and 6 bases, in that order; junction bases with no gene match: 10. CDR1 SGHDT and CDR2 YYEEEE come from the germline V gene. CDR3 region: CASRRTDRGREQYF. In DNA form, the CDR3 reads TGTGCCAGCAGACGAACCGACAGGGGCCGCGAGCAGTACTTC.

The J gene is TRBJ2-5, the V gene TRBV7-2; 9 bases line up with TRBD2. This CDR3 is 17 amino acids long. V lost 0 bases, J lost 7 bases, and 12 bases stayed unmatched. Looked up from germline, CDR1 is SGHTA and CDR2 is FQGNSA. CDR3 in amino acids: CASSLASAGGTPGTQYF. The CDR3 region has the DNA TGTGCCAGCAGCTTAGCGTCAGCGGGAGGTACCCCGGGGACCCAGTACTTC.

The chain joins TRBV19 to TRBJ1-2; TRBD1 agrees at 10 bases. Trimming took 3 bases from V and 5 from J; bases not matched to a gene: 6. Germline V gives CDR1 LNHDA, CDR2 SQIVND (reference sequence). This CDR3 comprises 15 residues. DNA of the CDR3: TGTGCCAGTAGTATCGAGGGGGGACAGGGGTATGGCTACACCTTC. Its translation is CASSIEGGQGYGYTF.

The chain joins TRBV20-1 to TRBJ2-5; 11 positions match TRBD2. The CDR3 spans 14 residues. The ends lost 6 bases at V and 4 bases at J; junction bases unmatched: 7. The germline CDR1 and CDR2 sequences are DFQATT and SNEGSKA (reference sequence). The CDR3 is CSAVSLAGVETQYF. The CDR3 region has the DNA TGCAGTGCGGTCTCACTAGCGGGGGTAGAGACCCAGTACTTC.

The rearrangement uses TRBV29-1 and TRBJ2-7, with TRBD1 matching over 9 bases. This CDR3 contains 12 residues. The V and J ends lost 7 bases and 5 bases, in that order; junction bases with no gene match: 6. Per the germline V gene, CDR1 is SQVTM and CDR2 is ANQGSEA. The DNA of the CDR3 is TGCAGCGCCGGGACAGGGAACAACGAGCAGTACTTC. It translates to CSAGTGNNEQYF.

This chain links TRBV10-3 with TRBJ1-6, with 7 bases that match TRBD1. Germline V gives CDR1 ENHRY, CDR2 SYGVKD. The CDR3 length is 14 residues. V lost 4 bases and J lost 8; bases outside the gene matches: 5. The CDR3 region has the DNA TGTGCCATCAGTGGTCTAGGGGGCGATTCACCCCTCCACTTT. Translation: CAISGLGGDSPLHF.

The CDR3 sequence: CASSEDSYNEQFF. The CDR3 DNA sequence: TGTGCCAGCAGTGAGGATTCTTACAATGAGCAGTTCTTC. The chain is built from TRBV25-1 and TRBJ2-1; D is ambiguous. Trimming removed 3 bases from V and 4 bases from J, with 7 bases in between. The CDR3 runs to 13 residues. The V gene's germline CDR1 is MGHDK and CDR2 SYGVNS.

The chain couples TRBV9 to TRBJ2-7; D may be TRBD1 (6 bases). The V gene's germline CDR1 is SGDLS and CDR2 YYNGEE. The CDR3 sequence is 13 residues long. V was cut by 4 bases and J by 3 bases, with 11 bases left in between. CDR3 in amino acids: CASSTIRGYEQYF. The CDR3 DNA sequence: TGTGCCAGCAGCACGATCAGGGGCTACGAGCAGTACTTC.

The V call is TRBV15, the J call TRBJ2-5, with D maybe TRBD1 (5 bases). The CDR3 is 16 residues long. Germline CDR1 reads LNHNV; CDR2 reads YYDKDF (reference sequence). V was trimmed by 3 bases and J by 5 bases, leaving 19 bases between them. The CDR3 nucleotides read TGTGCCACCAGCAGCCGCATAGGGGTGAAGAGGGAGACCCAGTACTTC. It specifies CATSSRIGVKRETQYF.

The genes are TRBV20-1 and TRBJ1-2; D is unclear. With 2 bases removed from V and 6 bases from J, the gap between germline ends came to 13 bases. The germline gives CDR1 DFQATT, CDR2 SNEGSKA (reference sequence). This CDR3 is 13 amino acids long. The CDR3 DNA sequence: TGCAGTGCTAGAAGGACGGGAACTAATGGCTACACCTTC. This translates into CSARRTGTNGYTF.

This clonotype was observed once. The chain has TRBV7-2 and TRBJ2-2, with D uncertain. The CDR3 sequence is 13 residues long. The V gene lost 5 bases and the J gene lost 8 bases, with 12 bases spanning the gap. CDR1 and CDR2 (germline): SGHTA, FQGNSA. The CDR3 DNA reads TGTGCCAGCAGCGCCGAGGTGAAAGGGGAGCTGTTTTTT. It is translated as CASSAEVKGELFF.

This rearrangement joins TRBV20-1 to TRBJ2-3; no clear D gene. There are 13 residues in the CDR3. Deletions cut 5 bases from V and 5 bases from J, with 14 bases between. The germline V gene has CDR1 DFQATT and CDR2 SNEGSKA (reference sequence). CDR3 protein: CSAPRTSEDTQYF. The CDR3 nucleotides read TGCAGTGCTCCGAGGACGAGCGAAGATACGCAGTATTTT.